One and the same sample provided the 6 T cell receptor beta chains below, sequenced in a study of blood T cell repertoires in COVID-19. TCRdb's copy holds only in-frame clones and misses some; the assay was immunoSEQ multiplex PCR. The repertoire has under 300,000 clones, roughly nine tenths of them found once; the top ten carry over 6%. Input material: PBMCs or T cells enriched from blood (not recorded which). The receptors originated from a woman in her 30s with acute COVID-19.

The chain uses TRBV6-5 and TRBJ2-1; possible D gene TRBD1, 5 bases. Germline-derived CDR1 and CDR2 are MNHEY and SVGAGI. This CDR3 has 12 residues. V was trimmed by 6 bases and J by 4 bases, leaving 7 bases between them. CDR3 region: CASSPGYNEQFF. CDR3 DNA sequence: TGTGCCAGCAGCCCAGGGTACAATGAGCAGTTCTTC.

This clone was detected only once. V is TRBV12-3 or TRBV12-4 and J is TRBJ2-2, with TRBD1 matching 9 bases. Germline trimming cut 8 bases from V and 7 bases from J; bases unmatched to any gene: 2. The CDR3 loop spans 12 amino acids. The DNA for the CDR3 is TGTGCCAGCGACAGGGGGGGCGGGGAGCTGTTTTTT. Protein product: CASDRGGGELFF.

The chain couples TRBV7-2 to TRBJ2-1, with TRBD2 matching over 12 bases. There are 16 residues in the CDR3. The V gene end was trimmed by 1 base and the J gene end by 13 bases; junction bases not matched to a gene: 11. Germline V gene lookup returns CDR1 SGHTA and CDR2 FQGNSA. The CDR3 loop reads CASSLVLAGGQRSQFF. As DNA, the CDR3 is TGTGCCAGCAGCTTAGTACTAGCGGGGGGCCAACGATCACAGTTCTTC.

V and J are TRBV30 and TRBJ1-4; TRBD1 is a possible D gene (5 bases). The CDR3 has 15 residues. CDR1 is GTSNPN, CDR2 SVGIG, per germline (reference sequence). The V end was cut by 5 bases, the J end by 0 bases, with 13 bases between. In DNA, the CDR3 is TGTGCCTGGGAACCCCCGGGGGCAACTAATGAAAAACTGTTTTTT. Translated: CAWEPPGATNEKLFF.

This clone was counted a few times. The chain employs TRBV6-5 and TRBJ2-7; 7 nucleotides match TRBD1. V shed 4 bases, J shed 5 bases, and the junction held 8 bases outside the gene matches. Germline CDR1 MNHEY, CDR2 SVGAGI. The CDR3 runs 14 residues. CDR3 amino acids: CASSSTGTVHEQYF. For the CDR3, the DNA is TGTGCCAGCAGTTCAACCGGGACAGTACACGAGCAGTACTTC.

The genes are TRBV5-1 and TRBJ2-1, with TRBD2 matching over 14 bases. The CDR3 has 16 residues. V was clipped by 4 bases and J by 7 bases; unmatched bases: 7. The germline gives CDR1 SGHRS, CDR2 YFSETQ. The CDR3 is CASSRGLAGDGNEQFF. The CDR3 nucleotides are TGCGCCAGCAGCCGGGGACTAGCGGGGGATGGTAATGAGCAGTTCTTC.